This TCR beta chain was retrieved from a study of T cell changes during pregnancy in multiple sclerosis. Repertoires were generated with immunoSEQ multiplex PCR, while TCRdb's copy carries only in-frame clones and drops some. The sample lists over 90,000 clones; around nine tenths were seen once. This receptor was obtained from a female donor in good health, enrolled as a control in a pregnancy study. The sample was peripheral blood, taken in the second trimester of pregnancy.

The DNA of the CDR3 is TGTGCCAGCACCTTAGAGAGCCCAGGTGGTGGCTACACCTTC. Translated, it gives CASTLESPGGGYTF. The chain links TRBV28 to TRBJ1-2; D remains ambiguous. Trimming shortened V by 7 bases and J by 7 bases, and 19 bases separated the two germline ends. Germline CDR1 reads MDHEN; CDR2 reads SYDVKM. CDR3 length: 14 amino acids.